A single sample is the source of the 30 T cell receptor beta chains below, sequenced in a study of tumor-infiltrating lymphocytes in primary liver carcinoma. TCR beta cDNA was reverse-transcribed from around 0.55 ug of total RNA. The reaction used a constant-region primer and ProtoScript II reverse transcriptase. Library construction for TCR beta comprised three nested multiplex PCR rounds performed with slightly modified ARM-PCR. It was with TRBV1-TRBV30 forward primers and a C-beta reverse primer that the first two PCR rounds were run, at around 11 cycles each. TCRdb recomputed calls from the multiplex PCR reads with MiXCR, one row per CDR3 protein. There are 300,000 to 400,000 distinct CDR3 sequences in the sample; 65% occur only once, and 6.5% lies in the top ten. Blood RNA came from unsorted whole blood; germline DNA was also extracted. The sample comprised peripheral blood. Receptors originate from a man aged 40-49 years with primary liver carcinoma and hepatitis B virus infection.

Worth noting for this clonotype: The missing conserved phenylalanine or tryptophan at the end of this CDR3 makes a read error likely. The V gene is TRBV6-2 or TRBV6-3, the J gene TRBJ2-7; unclear D gene. V lost 6 bases and J lost 2, with 11 bases in between. The germline gives CDR1 MNHEY, CDR2 SVGEGT. This CDR3 contains 13 residues. This CDR3 is CASSEDGTYEQYI. CDR3 in DNA: TGTGCCAGCAGCGAGGACGGCACCTACGAGCAGTACATC.

This clonotype was detected many times. The rearrangement links TRBV6-6 to TRBJ2-3, with a weak D call TRBD1 (5 bases). Germline-derived CDR1 and CDR2 are MNHNY and SVGAGI (reference sequence). This CDR3 comprises 15 residues. Trimming removed 0 bases at V and 5 bases at J, with 12 bases between. The CDR3 loop is CASSYSRDRRDTQYF. CDR3 DNA sequence: TGTGCCAGCAGTTACTCTCGTGACAGACGAGATACGCAGTATTTT.

This clonotype was seen repeatedly, ten times or more. The rearrangement joins TRBV11-3 to TRBJ2-2; 7 nucleotides align to TRBD2. CDR3 length equals 15 residues. Germline V gene sequence: CDR1 SGHNT, CDR2 YENEEA. Trimming took 4 bases from V and 3 from J; bases not matched to a gene: 5. The CDR3, as DNA: TGTGCCAGCAGCTCCGGACTAGTAGACACCGGGGAGCTGTTTTTT. This encodes CASSSGLVDTGELFF.

J is TRBJ2-5 and V is TRBV7-9; D may correspond to TRBD1 or TRBD2 (5 bases each). V gave up 5 bases and J gave up 5 bases, with 18 bases separating them. The CDR3 has 15 residues. The germline V gene has CDR1 SEHNR and CDR2 FQNEAQ (reference sequence). The CDR3 is CASSPFPRGGETQYF. In DNA form, the CDR3 reads TGTGCCAGCAGCCCCTTCCCGAGGGGTGGGGAGACCCAGTACTTC.

The chain carries TRBV11-2 and TRBJ2-7; 13 nucleotides align to TRBD2. The CDR3 spans 17 residues. The germline V gene has CDR1 SGHAT and CDR2 FQNNGV. V shed 5 bases and J 9 bases; nucleotides not matched to a gene: 16. Here the CDR3 DNA reads TGTGCCAGCAGCCGCGGACTAGCGGGAGAATACGCCACGTGGCAGTACTTC. The encoded protein is CASSRGLAGEYATWQYF.

This chain uses TRBV5-1 with TRBJ2-7; 11 bases align to TRBD1. In germline, CDR1 is SGHRS, CDR2 YFSETQ. The CDR3 contains 23 residues. V shed 0 bases, J shed 4 bases, and the junction held 27 bases outside the gene matches. The CDR3, as DNA: TGCGCCAGCAGCTTGGGGGAGTGGATAGCTCGGACAGGGGGCCCGGGAGTGGGTTACGAGCAGTACTTC. Translation: CASSLGEWIARTGGPGVGYEQYF.

J is TRBJ2-5 and V is TRBV10-2, with no clear D. The CDR3 length is 11 residues. With 0 bases removed from V and 5 bases from J, the gap between germline ends came to 1 base. The germline CDR1 and CDR2 sequences are WSHSY and SAAADI. The DNA for the CDR3 is TGCGCCAGCAGTGAGTCGGAGACCCAGTACTTC. It translates to CASSESETQYF.

This clonotype was counted at least ten times. The CDR3 loop is CASSAQGYEQYF. CDR3 sequence (DNA): TGTGCCAGCAGCGCACAGGGTTACGAGCAGTACTTC. V gene TRBV11-2 combines with J gene TRBJ2-7, with D perhaps matching TRBD1 (6 bases). The CDR3 runs 12 residues. The germline V gene encodes CDR1 SGHAT and CDR2 FQNNGV. Trimming removed 5 bases from V and 4 bases from J, with 9 bases in between.

This clonotype was seen just once. The chain employs TRBV20-1 and TRBJ1-6; 7 bases map to TRBD1. CDR3 size: 14 residues. Germline assignment: CDR1 DFQATT and CDR2 SNEGSKA (reference sequence). V shed 6 bases and J 9 bases; nucleotides not matched to a gene: 11. The CDR3 nucleotides are TGCAGTGCCGATCCCCCGGGACAGTTTTCACCCCTCCACTTT. Translation gives CSADPPGQFSPLHF.

In regard to this clonotype: The CDR3 end shows no conserved phenylalanine or tryptophan, and so a read error is likely. No DNA is shown, since the ends of the CDR3 on it are uncertain; the CDR3 is the one TCRdb lists. The V gene is TRBV12-3 or TRBV12-4, the J gene TRBJ2-3; TRBD1 is the table's D call and was not checked against the DNA. The CDR3 has 13 residues if both end residues are counted. CDR3 protein: CASRRDRTDTRYL.

This clonotype was recorded only once. Since a much larger clone is just one base distant, this may be a read error. Given the absence of the conserved phenylalanine or tryptophan at the CDR3 end, a read error is likely. This sequence joins TRBV6-1 and TRBJ2-2; possibly TRBD1 or TRBD2 for D (5 bases each). The V gene's germline CDR1 is MNHNS and CDR2 SASEGT. V gave up 7 bases and J gave up 2 bases, with 11 bases separating them. There are 14 residues in the CDR3. The CDR3 DNA sequence: TGTGCCAGCAACATCGGGGCTAACACCGGGGAGCTGTTTTTA. It is translated as CASNIGANTGELFL.

For this clonotype: An end of the junction does not agree with germline; a read error may underlie this. V usage is TRBV29-1 and J usage is TRBJ2-1, with 9 bases that match TRBD2. Germline V CDR1 and CDR2: SQVTM, ANQGSEA. The CDR3 consists of 13 residues. CDR3 loop: CSVDLSGSDEQIF. The DNA for the CDR3 is TGCAGCGTTGACCTTAGCGGGAGTGATGAGCAGATCTTC.

This rearrangement joins TRBV7-9 to TRBJ1-2; D is undetermined. The germline gives CDR1 SEHNR, CDR2 FQNEAQ (reference sequence). V was pared by 6 bases and J by 0 bases, with 14 bases between. This CDR3 comprises 15 residues. CDR3 residues: CASSSSALANYGYTF. The CDR3 region has the DNA TGTGCCAGCAGTTCGAGTGCTCTTGCTAACTATGGCTACACCTTC.

This clonotype appeared a single time. Its ends do not fully match the called genes, so a read error is possible. The chain combines TRBV11-2 with TRBJ1-5; 9 bases align to TRBD1. CDR3 length equals 16 residues. From germline, CDR1 is SGHAT and CDR2 FQNNGV. DNA of the CDR3: TGTGTCAGCAGCTTAGATGGAGGGACAGGGACCGGGCCCCAGCATTTT. Amino acids: CVSSLDGGTGTGPQHF.

This rearrangement joins TRBV28 to TRBJ2-7; either TRBD1 or TRBD2 may fit D (7 bases each). Germline V lookup: CDR1 MDHEN, CDR2 SYDVKM. The CDR3 is 14 amino acids. Trimming pared 7 bases from V and 4 bases from J, leaving 17 bases between. The CDR3 bases are TGTGCCAGCATGGGAGGGGGCCGATCTTACGAGCAGTACTTC. This sequence encodes CASMGGGRSYEQYF.

Regarding this clonotype: A much larger clone lies one base from this, so it may be a read error. V gene TRBV4-3 combines with J gene TRBJ2-3, with D unclear. Germline CDR1 LGHNA, CDR2 YSLEER. The CDR3 sequence is 14 residues long. CDR3 region: CASSQDSGFNTHYF. DNA of the CDR3: TGCGCCAGCAGCCAAGATTCCGGGTTCAATACGCATTATTTT.

Comments on this clonotype: One end of the junction is discordant with germline, which a read error may explain. This rearrangement joins TRBV11-2 to TRBJ2-3; a possible D gene is TRBD1 (6 bases). Per the germline V gene, CDR1 is SGHAT and CDR2 is FQNNGV. The CDR3 is 18 amino acids. CDR3 nucleotide sequence: TGTGCCTGCAGCCGCCGACCCGGGACATGGGCACCCACAGATACGCAGTATTTT. It translates to CACSRRPGTWAPTDTQYF.

Concerning this clonotype: A much larger clone differs by one base, so this may be a read error. V is TRBV6-1 and J is TRBJ1-3, with TRBD1 matching over 7 bases. J was trimmed by 4 bases and V by 6 bases; bases with no gene match: 6. The CDR3 loop spans 14 amino acids. In germline, CDR1 is MNHNS, CDR2 SASEGT. CDR3 in amino acids: CASRAGTVGNTIYF. The CDR3 region has the DNA TGTGCCAGCAGAGCCGGGACAGTCGGAAACACCATATATTTT.

This clonotype was recorded only once. A much larger clone lies a single base off, so this may be a read error. This chain uses TRBV4-1 with TRBJ2-1; a possible D gene is TRBD1 (6 bases). Germline V gene sequence: CDR1 MGHRA, CDR2 YSYEKL. V shed 5 bases and J shed 3 bases, with 11 bases lying between them. CDR3 length: 14 residues. CDR3 nucleotides: TGCGCCAGCAGCACCAAGACAGGCTACAATGAGCAGTTCTTC. Its translation: CASSTKTGYNEQFF.

V is TRBV10-3 and J is TRBJ2-7; possible D gene TRBD1, 7 bases. The germline CDR1 and CDR2 sequences are ENHRY and SYGVKD. V lost 8 bases to trimming and J lost 1 base, with 18 bases between them. The CDR3 has 15 amino acids. For the CDR3, the DNA is TGTGCCATCGGGGGGCAGCAGGGGGAATCCTACGAGCAGTACTTC. Translation gives CAIGGQQGESYEQYF.

Remarks on this clonotype: This clone may be a read error of a much larger clone one base away. This chain connects TRBV12-3 or TRBV12-4 to TRBJ2-3; D is unresolved. There are 13 residues in the CDR3. The DNA of the CDR3 is TGTGCCAACCGGCGCGGTAGCAGAGATACGCAGTATTTT. This encodes CANRRGSRDTQYF.

As regards this clonotype: Given a much more abundant clone one base away, this may be a read error. This chain joins TRBV6-5 and TRBJ1-2, with TRBD1 identical over 8 bases. This CDR3 spans 14 amino acids. Germline V gene sequence: CDR1 MNHEY, CDR2 SVGAGI. CDR3 nucleotide sequence: TGTGTCAGCAGTCAGACTGACAGGGGTTATGGCTACACCTTC. It yields the protein CVSSQTDRGYGYTF.

This clonotype was found many times. The gene calls are TRBV6-1 and TRBJ2-7; 7 positions match TRBD1. Germline CDR1 reads MNHNS; CDR2 reads SASEGT. The CDR3 is 12 amino acids. Trimming cost V 3 bases and J 7 bases; bases outside gene matches: 3. CDR3 loop: CASSDIRGEQYF. CDR3 nucleotide sequence: TGTGCCAGCAGTGATATCAGGGGGGAGCAGTACTTC.

Comments on this clonotype: Its ends do not fully match the called genes, so a read error is possible. The genes are TRBV29-1 and TRBJ2-7, with 12 bases identical to TRBD1. The CDR3 has 12 residues. CDR1 and CDR2 from the germline V gene are SQVTM and ANQGSEA. This chain's CDR3 is CSLGTGGYVQYF. CDR3 sequence (DNA): TGCAGCCTGGGGACAGGGGGCTACGTGCAGTACTTC.

This clonotype was observed at least ten times. J is TRBJ2-1 and V is TRBV11-2, with 10 bases matching TRBD1. CDR1 and CDR2 from the germline V gene are SGHAT and FQNNGV. This CDR3 has 16 amino acids. V was clipped by 7 bases and J by 2 bases; unmatched bases: 8. CDR3 in DNA: TGTGCCAGCATCTCCCCAGGGACAGGGGCCTACAATGAGCAGTTCTTC. It is translated as CASISPGTGAYNEQFF.

The chain carries TRBV28 and TRBJ1-1; TRBD1 matches 9 bases. The CDR3 is 14 residues long. Germline-derived CDR1 and CDR2 are MDHEN and SYDVKM. Trimming cost V 5 bases and J 5 bases; bases outside gene matches: 6. The CDR3 sequence: CASSHQGQGTEAFF. CDR3 DNA sequence: TGTGCCAGCAGTCACCAAGGACAGGGGACTGAAGCTTTCTTT. The variable domain in full, with the rest retrieved from reference TRBV28 and TRBJ1-1, is DVKVTQSSRYLVKRTGEKVFLECVQDMDHENMFWYRQDPGLGLRLIYFSYDVKMKEKGDIPEGYSVSREKKERFSLILESASTNQTSMYLCASSHQGQGTEAFFGQGTRLTVV.

This clonotype was recorded only once. The chain recombines TRBV6-5 with TRBJ1-1; D is perhaps TRBD1 (5 bases). CDR3 length: 14 amino acids. Trimming left V 7 bases short and J 2 bases short, with 14 bases between. Germline V CDR1 and CDR2: MNHEY, SVGAGI. In DNA form, the CDR3 reads TGTGCCAGCATGTCTACGGGGCTAAACACTGAAGCTTTCTTT. It translates to CASMSTGLNTEAFF.

The chain couples TRBV6-5 to TRBJ2-5; D is perhaps TRBD1 or TRBD2 (5 bases each). The CDR3 runs 15 residues. CDR1 and CDR2 (germline): MNHEY, SVGAGI. The V end was cut by 6 bases, the J end by 3 bases, with 17 bases between. The CDR3 is CASRLNSGTEETQYF. The CDR3 nucleotides are TGTGCCAGCAGGCTCAACTCCGGGACGGAAGAGACCCAGTACTTC.

A note on this clonotype: As the CDR3 is not closed by the conserved phenylalanine or tryptophan, this likely results from a read error. J is TRBJ2-7 and V is TRBV6-5; 7 bases are a match to TRBD1. This CDR3 spans 15 amino acids. From germline, CDR1 is MNHEY and CDR2 SVGAGI. CDR3 protein: CASSYSGGEPYEQYL. The CDR3 region has the DNA TGCGCCAGCAGTTACTCAGGGGGAGAACCCTACGAGCAGTACCTC.

Turning to this clonotype: A read error may account for a junction end that differs from germline. This chain uses TRBV5-1 with TRBJ2-7; 7 bases line up with TRBD2. The CDR3 covers 14 residues. Germline loops: CDR1 SGHRS, CDR2 YFSETQ. In DNA form, the CDR3 reads TGCGCCTGCAGCTTGGTTAGCGGGTACTACGAGCAGTACTTC. Protein: CACSLVSGYYEQYF. Using reference TRBV5-1 and TRBJ2-7 for the parts outside the CDR3, the full variable domain is KAGVTQTPRYLIKTRGQQVTLSCSPISGHRSVSWYQQTPGQGLQFLFEYFSETQRNKGNFPGRFSGRQFSNSRSEMNVSTLELGDSALYLCACSLVSGYYEQYFGPGTRLTVT.